Below, 26 T cell receptor beta chains from the same sample are listed, as sequenced in a study of blood T cell repertoires in COVID-19. Profiling relied on immunoSEQ multiplex PCR, and the TCRdb table lists in-frame clones only, not all of them. The sample shows around 72,000 clones, roughly 80% of them seen only once. Material: peripheral blood. These receptors came from a woman aged 60-75 years with acute or convalescent COVID-19.

V gene TRBV6-6 combines with J gene TRBJ1-1; 9 bases match TRBD1. J was trimmed by 4 bases and V by 7 bases; bases with no gene match: 4. The germline gives CDR1 MNHNY, CDR2 SVGAGI (reference sequence). The CDR3 is made up of 13 amino acids. For the CDR3, the DNA is TGTGCCAGCATCGCGGACAGGGGCACTGAAGCTTTCTTT. Encoded protein: CASIADRGTEAFF.

The genes are TRBV7-9 and TRBJ2-6; 8 bases line up with TRBD1. The CDR3 is made up of 17 amino acids. Germline V gene lookup returns CDR1 SEHNR and CDR2 FQNEAQ (reference sequence). V lost 1 base, J lost 2 bases, and 4 bases stayed unmatched. The CDR3 reads CASSLGPRGPGANVLTF. The CDR3 DNA follows: TGTGCCAGCAGCTTAGGACCCAGGGGGCCTGGGGCCAACGTCCTGACTTTC.

A few counts support this clone. The V and J genes are TRBV4-2 and TRBJ2-7; D is unresolved. Trimming pared 4 bases from V and 3 bases from J, leaving 16 bases between. The CDR3 length is 15 residues. CDR1 is LGHNA and CDR2 is YNFKEQ in the germline V gene. In DNA form, the CDR3 reads TGTGCCAGCAGCCCCTCCCGGGTGCAGAGCTACGAGCAGTACTTC. Amino acid sequence: CASSPSRVQSYEQYF.

The genes are TRBV6-6 and TRBJ1-6; D is unclear. This CDR3 contains 13 residues. V shed 4 bases and J shed 7 bases, with 8 bases lying between them. The germline V gene encodes CDR1 MNHNY and CDR2 SVGAGI (reference sequence). This CDR3 is CASSSVLNSPLHF. The DNA for the CDR3 is TGTGCCAGCAGTTCCGTGTTGAATTCACCCCTCCACTTT.

This clone appeared once. CDR3 region: CASSQGQGRTDTQYF. Written as DNA, the CDR3 is TGTGCCAGCAGCCAGGGACAGGGTAGGACAGATACGCAGTATTTT. This chain connects TRBV3-1 (or the pseudogene TRBV3-2) to TRBJ2-3; 9 nucleotides align to TRBD1. Germline V gene sequence: CDR1 LGHDT, CDR2 YNNKEL (reference sequence). This CDR3 contains 15 residues. V trimming: 3 bases; J trimming: 3 bases; junction bases outside the gene matches: 4.

The chain couples TRBV2 to TRBJ2-1; 9 bases are a match to TRBD2. V was clipped by 1 base and J by 3 bases; unmatched bases: 4. The CDR3 runs 16 residues. Germline V lookup: CDR1 SNHLY, CDR2 FYNNEI. The CDR3 protein is CASSEGASGVYNEQFF. The CDR3 DNA reads as TGTGCCAGCAGTGAAGGTGCTAGCGGGGTCTACAATGAGCAGTTCTTC.

This chain connects TRBV28 to TRBJ1-3, with D tentatively TRBD1 (6 bases). Trimming took off 5 bases at V and 6 bases at J, with 20 bases between the two ends. The CDR3 runs to 16 residues. CDR1 MDHEN and CDR2 SYDVKM come from the germline V gene. The CDR3 loop reads CASSPWGQIPENTIYF. The CDR3 region has the DNA TGTGCCAGCAGTCCTTGGGGGCAGATCCCTGAAAACACCATATATTTT.

This clone showed up just a few times. The chain carries TRBV5-1 and TRBJ2-2; 13 positions match TRBD2. Germline lookup yields CDR1 SGHRS and CDR2 YFSETQ. After removal of 4 bases from V and 3 bases from J, the junction contained 12 bases not matched to a gene. The CDR3 is 19 amino acids. Here the CDR3 reads CASSIPDRTSGSYTGELFF. As DNA, the CDR3 is TGCGCCAGCAGCATACCGGACCGGACTAGCGGGAGCTACACCGGGGAGCTGTTTTTT.

The chain carries TRBV5-1 and TRBJ1-4, with 7 nucleotides matching TRBD1. Losses at the gene ends were 4 bases for V and 4 bases for J; bases not matched to a gene: 4. Germline V gene lookup returns CDR1 SGHRS and CDR2 YFSETQ. CDR3 length: 14 residues. In DNA, the CDR3 is TGCGCCAGCAGCCCGGACAGGAGTAATGAAAAACTGTTTTTT. The encoded protein is CASSPDRSNEKLFF.

The chain uses TRBV4-1 and TRBJ2-2; D unresolved. Looked up from germline, CDR1 is MGHRA and CDR2 is YSYEKL. V was clipped by 2 bases and J by 7 bases, with 2 bases between them. The CDR3 loop spans 11 amino acids. The CDR3, as DNA: TGCGCCAGCAGCCAACTCGGGGAGCTGTTTTTT. This encodes CASSQLGELFF.

The chain is built from TRBV3-1 (or the pseudogene TRBV3-2) and TRBJ1-2; maybe TRBD1 (6 bases). The V end was cut by 1 base, the J end by 8 bases, with 20 bases between. This CDR3 spans 16 amino acids. The germline V gene encodes CDR1 LGHDT and CDR2 YNNKEL (reference sequence). The CDR3 reads CASSQVYNQGMRGYTF. The CDR3 nucleotides read TGTGCCAGCAGCCAAGTGTACAACCAGGGGATGAGGGGCTACACCTTC.

This rearrangement joins TRBV11-1 to TRBJ1-4, with TRBD1 identical over 9 bases. Germline CDR1 and CDR2: SGHAT and FQDESV (reference sequence). The CDR3 spans 15 residues. Unmatched junction bases numbered 4, after V lost 5 bases and J lost 3 bases. The DNA for the CDR3 is TGTGCCAGCAGCATCCGACAGGGGGCTAATGAAAAACTGTTTTTT. This sequence encodes CASSIRQGANEKLFF.

The J gene is TRBJ1-1, the V gene TRBV7-2; D call uncertain. The CDR3 runs 13 residues. With 1 base removed from V and 10 bases from J, the gap between germline ends came to 13 bases. The germline CDR1 and CDR2 sequences are SGHTA and FQGNSA. This CDR3 reads CASSLDSVIGAFF. The CDR3 DNA reads TGTGCCAGCAGCTTAGACTCGGTGATCGGAGCTTTCTTT. Together with reference TRBV7-2 and TRBJ1-1, the CDR3 gives the full variable domain: GAGVSQSPSNKVTEKGKDVELRCDPISGHTALYWYRQSLGQGLEFLIYFQGNSAPDKSGLPSDRFSAERTGGSVSTLTIQRTQQEDSAVYLCASSLDSVIGAFFGQGTRLTVV.

The genes are TRBV19 and TRBJ1-5, with D possibly being TRBD1 (5 bases). The CDR3 length is 19 residues. Between the trimmed V and J ends, which lost 0 bases and 2 bases, there was a span of 20 bases. The germline V gene encodes CDR1 LNHDA and CDR2 SQIVND (reference sequence). The CDR3 DNA follows: TGTGCCAGTAGTATAGATGGGGGACTCTCGCCCAGGGGCAATCAGCCCCAGCATTTT. It specifies CASSIDGGLSPRGNQPQHF.

This chain connects TRBV9 to TRBJ1-1; possible D gene TRBD1, 6 bases. Germline assignment: CDR1 SGDLS and CDR2 YYNGEE. V was shortened by 4 bases and J by 2 bases, with 18 bases between the two germline ends. This CDR3 has 16 residues. Here the CDR3 DNA reads TGTGCCAGCAGCCCCAGCCGTTTTGGGGGCAACACTGAAGCTTTCTTT. This gives the protein CASSPSRFGGNTEAFF.

The CDR3: CASSLTADTQYF. The CDR3 nucleotides are TGCGCCAGCAGCTTGACGGCAGATACGCAGTATTTT. The rearrangement joins TRBV5-1 to TRBJ2-3; D gene unclear. Trimming cost V 1 base and J 4 bases, with 4 bases left between them. CDR1 is SGHRS and CDR2 is YFSETQ in the germline V gene. This CDR3 is built from 12 residues.

This chain joins TRBV2 and TRBJ2-7, with 7 positions matching TRBD2. The CDR3 spans 15 residues. V was pared by 3 bases and J by 6 bases, with 11 bases of the junction left unmatched. Germline-derived CDR1 and CDR2 are SNHLY and FYNNEI. The CDR3 bases are TGTGCCAGCAGTGACGGGACTATTCGACGTGGCGAGCAGTACTTC. This codes for CASSDGTIRRGEQYF. Full variable domain (outside the CDR3, taken from reference TRBV2 and TRBJ2-7): EPEVTQTPSHQVTQMGQEVILRCVPISNHLYFYWYRQILGQKVEFLVSFYNNEISEKSEIFDDQFSVERPDGSNFTLKIRSTKLEDSAMYFCASSDGTIRRGEQYFGPGTRLTVT.

The rearrangement joins TRBV30 to TRBJ1-1, with D uncertain. The ends were cut back, 0 bases at V and 3 bases at J, with 8 bases in the middle. This CDR3 has 13 residues. CDR1 and CDR2 (germline): GTSNPN, SVGIG (reference sequence). CDR3 residues: CAWSVGDYTEAFF. CDR3 DNA sequence: TGTGCCTGGAGTGTAGGAGATTACACTGAAGCTTTCTTT.

The chain recombines TRBV4-2 with TRBJ2-5; TRBD2 aligns across 13 bases. Germline-derived CDR1 and CDR2 are LGHNA and YNFKEQ. This CDR3 is built from 16 residues. V was clipped by 1 base and J by 5 bases; unmatched bases: 4. The CDR3 spells CASSQGLAGGRETQYF. CDR3 coding DNA: TGTGCCAGCAGCCAAGGACTAGCGGGGGGCCGGGAGACCCAGTACTTC.

This clone was seen a handful of times. The J gene is TRBJ2-2, the V gene TRBV19; tentatively, D is TRBD1 (6 bases). V lost 3 bases to trimming and J lost 1 base, with 12 bases between them. Per germline, CDR1 LNHDA and CDR2 SQIVND (reference sequence). There are 16 residues in the CDR3. The CDR3 nucleotides are TGTGCCAGTAGTATTGGGTCGACAGGGAACACCGGGGAGCTGTTTTTT. Protein sequence: CASSIGSTGNTGELFF.

The chain combines TRBV7-3 with TRBJ1-1; D is ambiguous. Germline V lookup: CDR1 SGHTA, CDR2 FQGTGA. The length of the CDR3 is 15 residues. V gave up 2 bases and J gave up 9 bases, with 19 bases separating them. The CDR3 bases are TGTGCCAGCAGCTTAGAGTCACGAGGTTTGAGTAAAGCTTTCTTT. Translated: CASSLESRGLSKAFF.

CDR3 bases: TGTGCCAGCACCGGGGGGAAAGGGAACACTGAAGCTTTCTTT. It yields the protein CASTGGKGNTEAFF. J is TRBJ1-1 and V is TRBV25-1; possible D gene TRBD1, 5 bases. This CDR3 comprises 14 residues. The V and J ends lost 7 bases and 1 base respectively, with 13 bases between them. Germline CDR1 reads MGHDK; CDR2 reads SYGVNS.

The J gene is TRBJ1-1, the V gene TRBV27; TRBD1 aligns across 8 bases. The CDR3 sequence is 16 residues long. Trimming cost V 5 bases and J 1 base; bases outside gene matches: 9. The germline V gene encodes CDR1 MNHEY and CDR2 SMNVEV (reference sequence). CDR3 amino acids: CASSPLRTGTNTEAFF. The DNA for the CDR3 is TGTGCCAGCAGTCCCCTCCGGACAGGGACGAACACTGAAGCTTTCTTT.

This clone is a singleton in its sample. A junction boundary mismatches the germline segment, possibly from a read error. The chain recombines TRBV24-1 with TRBJ2-7; 8 nucleotides line up with TRBD2. Germline CDR1 reads KGHDR; CDR2 reads SFDVKD. The CDR3 has 14 amino acids. CDR3 region: CATSEGTRSSEQYF. For the CDR3, the DNA is TGTGCCACCAGTGAAGGGACTAGATCCTCCGAGCAGTACTTC.

The gene calls are TRBV5-1 and TRBJ2-1, with TRBD2 identical over 9 bases. The CDR3 consists of 17 residues. V lost 0 bases and J lost 6; bases outside the gene matches: 10. Germline CDR1 SGHRS, CDR2 YFSETQ. The CDR3 loop is CASSLGAGGPPLNEQFF. In nucleotides, the CDR3 is TGCGCCAGCAGCTTGGGGGCGGGAGGGCCTCCCCTCAATGAGCAGTTCTTC.

V gene TRBV5-1 combines with J gene TRBJ1-5; 7 bases align to TRBD1. The V and J ends lost 5 bases and 4 bases, in that order; junction bases with no gene match: 9. Germline CDR1 reads SGHRS; CDR2 reads YFSETQ. This CDR3 comprises 15 residues. The CDR3 loop is CASRRDSTINQPQHF. CDR3 nucleotides: TGCGCCAGCAGAAGGGACAGTACAATTAATCAGCCCCAGCATTTT.